This T cell receptor (beta chain) originates from a study of cytomegalovirus exposure and HLA in healthy donors. Germline assignment: CDR1 MNHEY and CDR2 SVGAGI. Trimming cost V 8 bases and J 1 base; bases outside gene matches: 8. CDR3 size: 15 residues. It was with 60 Vbeta and 13 Jbeta primers that the PCR ran. Profiled with immunoSEQ multiplex PCR; TCRdb holds only in-frame clones, not every one. Seen here are approximately 140,000 clones, about four fifths observed once, and the top ten hold 2.8%. The sample taken for sequencing was PBMCs. The gene calls are TRBV6-5 and TRBJ1-2, with TRBD1 matching 9 bases. The receptor was derived from a male donor in good health and CMV-seronegative. The CDR3 DNA is TGTGCCAGCGCCACCAACAGGGGGCTTAACTATGGCTACACCTTC. It yields the protein CASATNRGLNYGYTF.